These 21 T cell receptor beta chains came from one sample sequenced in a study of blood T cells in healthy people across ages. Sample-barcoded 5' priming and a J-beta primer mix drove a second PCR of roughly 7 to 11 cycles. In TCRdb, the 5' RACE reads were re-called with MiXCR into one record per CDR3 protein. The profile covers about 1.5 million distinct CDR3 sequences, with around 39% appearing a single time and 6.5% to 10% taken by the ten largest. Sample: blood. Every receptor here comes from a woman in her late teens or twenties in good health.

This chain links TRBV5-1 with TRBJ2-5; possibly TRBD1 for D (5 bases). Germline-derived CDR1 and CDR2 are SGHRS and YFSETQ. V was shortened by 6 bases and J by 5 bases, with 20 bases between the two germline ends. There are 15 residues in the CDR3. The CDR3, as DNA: TGCGCCAGCAATCCCGGACATTGGGGCACGGAGACCCAGTACTTC. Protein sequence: CASNPGHWGTETQYF.

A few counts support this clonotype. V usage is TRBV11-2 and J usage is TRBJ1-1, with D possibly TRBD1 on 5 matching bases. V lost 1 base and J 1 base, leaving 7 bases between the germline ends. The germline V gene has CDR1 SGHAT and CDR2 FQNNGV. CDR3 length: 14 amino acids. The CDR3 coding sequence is TGTGCCAGCAGCTTAGTAGGGGAGAACACTGAAGCTTTCTTT. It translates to CASSLVGENTEAFF. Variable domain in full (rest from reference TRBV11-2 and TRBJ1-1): EAGVAQSPRYKIIEKRQSVAFWCNPISGHATLYWYQQILGQGPKLLIQFQNNGVVDDSQLPKDRFSAERLKGVDSTLKIQPAKLEDSAVYLCASSLVGENTEAFFGQGTRLTVV.

This CDR3 is CASRTTGLVETQYF. DNA of the CDR3: TGTGCCAGCAGAACCACAGGGTTAGTGGAGACCCAGTACTTC. The chain carries TRBV12-3 or TRBV12-4 and TRBJ2-5; maybe TRBD1 (6 bases). The CDR3 spans 14 residues. Trimming cost V 6 bases and J 5 bases, with 16 bases left between them.

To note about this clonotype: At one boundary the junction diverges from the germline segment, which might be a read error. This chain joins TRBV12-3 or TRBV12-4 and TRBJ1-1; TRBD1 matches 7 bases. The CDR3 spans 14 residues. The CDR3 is CASSAGTANTDAFF. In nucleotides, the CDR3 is TGTGCCAGCAGCGCCGGGACAGCGAACACTGACGCTTTCTTT.

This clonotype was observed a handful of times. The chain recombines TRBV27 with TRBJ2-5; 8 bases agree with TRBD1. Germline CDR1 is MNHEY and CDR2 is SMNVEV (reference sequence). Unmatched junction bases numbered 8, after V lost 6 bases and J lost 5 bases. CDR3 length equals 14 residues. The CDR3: CASRSGTGIETQYF. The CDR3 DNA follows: TGTGCCAGCAGGTCCGGGACAGGTATCGAGACCCAGTACTTC.

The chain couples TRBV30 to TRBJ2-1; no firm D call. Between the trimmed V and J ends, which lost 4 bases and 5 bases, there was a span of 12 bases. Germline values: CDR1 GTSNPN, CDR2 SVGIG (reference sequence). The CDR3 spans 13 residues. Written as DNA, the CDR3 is TGTGCCTGGATGGGTTCTTCCCACAATGAGCAGTTCTTC. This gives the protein CAWMGSSHNEQFF.

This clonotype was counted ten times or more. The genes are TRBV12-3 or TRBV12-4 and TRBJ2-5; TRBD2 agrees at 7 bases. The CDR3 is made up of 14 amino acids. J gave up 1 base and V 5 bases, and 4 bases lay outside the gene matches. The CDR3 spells CASSPGGSQETQYF. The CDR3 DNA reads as TGTGCCAGCAGTCCGGGGGGTAGCCAAGAGACCCAGTACTTC.

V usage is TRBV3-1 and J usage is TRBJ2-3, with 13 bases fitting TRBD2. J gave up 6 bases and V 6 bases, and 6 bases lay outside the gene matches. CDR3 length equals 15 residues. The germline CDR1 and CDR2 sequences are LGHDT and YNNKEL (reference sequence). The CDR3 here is CASSGLAGVPDTQYF. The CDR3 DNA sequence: TGTGCCAGCAGTGGACTAGCGGGAGTCCCGGATACGCAGTATTTT.

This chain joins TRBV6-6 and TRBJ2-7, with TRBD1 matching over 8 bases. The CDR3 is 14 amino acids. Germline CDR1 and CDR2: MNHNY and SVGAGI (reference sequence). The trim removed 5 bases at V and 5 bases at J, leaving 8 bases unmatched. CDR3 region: CASSRVGQGDEQYF. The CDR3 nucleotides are TGTGCCAGCAGTCGGGTCGGACAGGGAGACGAGCAGTACTTC.

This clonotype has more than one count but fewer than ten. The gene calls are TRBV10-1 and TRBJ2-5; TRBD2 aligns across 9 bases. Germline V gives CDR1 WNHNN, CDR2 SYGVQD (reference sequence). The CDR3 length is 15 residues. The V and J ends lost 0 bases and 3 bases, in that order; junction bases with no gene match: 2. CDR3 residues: CASSESLAGKETQYF. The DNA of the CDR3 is TGCGCCAGCAGTGAGTCGCTAGCGGGGAAAGAGACCCAGTACTTC.

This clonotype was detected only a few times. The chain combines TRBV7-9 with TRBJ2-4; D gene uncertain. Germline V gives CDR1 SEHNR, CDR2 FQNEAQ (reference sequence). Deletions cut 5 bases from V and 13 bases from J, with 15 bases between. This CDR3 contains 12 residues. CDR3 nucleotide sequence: TGTGCCAGCAGCCGGTCCCCCGGTGAGCAGTACTTC. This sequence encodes CASSRSPGEQYF.

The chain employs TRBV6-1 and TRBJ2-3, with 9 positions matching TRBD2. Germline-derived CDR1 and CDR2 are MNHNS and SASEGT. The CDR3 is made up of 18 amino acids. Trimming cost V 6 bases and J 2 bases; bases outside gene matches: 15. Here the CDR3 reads CASSPPRTSERTTDTQYF. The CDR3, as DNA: TGTGCCAGCAGCCCCCCCCGGACTAGCGAAAGAACCACAGATACGCAGTATTTT.

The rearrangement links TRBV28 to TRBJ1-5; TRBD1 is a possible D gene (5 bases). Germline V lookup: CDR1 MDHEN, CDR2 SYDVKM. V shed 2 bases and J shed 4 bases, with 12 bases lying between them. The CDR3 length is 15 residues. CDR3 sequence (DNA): TGTGCCAGCAGTTTAACCAGGGTTGGAAATCAGCCCCAGCATTTT. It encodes CASSLTRVGNQPQHF.

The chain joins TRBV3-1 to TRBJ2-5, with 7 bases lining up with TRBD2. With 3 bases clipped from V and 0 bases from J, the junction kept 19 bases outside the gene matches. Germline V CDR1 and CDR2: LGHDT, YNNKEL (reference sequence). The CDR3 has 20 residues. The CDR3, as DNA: TGTGCCAGCAGCCAGGAGGAGCCCCACGAGACTAGCTTCTACCAAGAGACCCAGTACTTC. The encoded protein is CASSQEEPHETSFYQETQYF.

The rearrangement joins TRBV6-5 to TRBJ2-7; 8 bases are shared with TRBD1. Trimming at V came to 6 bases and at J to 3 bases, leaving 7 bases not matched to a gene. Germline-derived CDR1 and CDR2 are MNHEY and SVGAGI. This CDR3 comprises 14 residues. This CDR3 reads CASRRTGTIYEQYF. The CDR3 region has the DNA TGTGCCAGCAGGCGGACAGGGACAATCTACGAGCAGTACTTC.

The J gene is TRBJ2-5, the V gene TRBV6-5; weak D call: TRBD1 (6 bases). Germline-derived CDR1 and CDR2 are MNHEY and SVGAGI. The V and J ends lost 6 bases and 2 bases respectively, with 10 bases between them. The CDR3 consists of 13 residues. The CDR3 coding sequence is TGTGCCAGCAGCCAGGGGAAACAAGAGACCCAGTACTTC. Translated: CASSQGKQETQYF.

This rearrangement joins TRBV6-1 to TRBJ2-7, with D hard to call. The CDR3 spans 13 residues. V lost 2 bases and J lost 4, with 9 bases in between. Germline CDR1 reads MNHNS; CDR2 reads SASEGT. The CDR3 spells CASSERALYEQYF. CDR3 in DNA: TGTGCCAGCAGTGAAAGAGCGCTGTACGAGCAGTACTTC.

In DNA form, the CDR3 reads TGCAGTGCTAGAGACGCTAGGGGGACTGAAGCTTTCTTT. Translated: CSARDARGTEAFF. The V gene is TRBV20-1, the J gene TRBJ1-1; D is perhaps TRBD1 (6 bases). CDR3 length equals 13 residues. V was pared by 0 bases and J by 5 bases, with 10 bases between. Germline assignment: CDR1 DFQATT and CDR2 SNEGSKA (reference sequence).

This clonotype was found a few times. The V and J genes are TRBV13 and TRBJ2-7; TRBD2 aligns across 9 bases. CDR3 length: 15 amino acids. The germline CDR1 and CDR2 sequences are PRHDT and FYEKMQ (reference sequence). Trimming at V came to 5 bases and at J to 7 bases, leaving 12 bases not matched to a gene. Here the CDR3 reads CASSPGLAGSFEQYF. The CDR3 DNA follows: TGTGCCAGCAGCCCTGGGCTAGCGGGATCTTTTGAGCAGTACTTC. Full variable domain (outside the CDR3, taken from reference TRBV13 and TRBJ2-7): AAGVIQSPRHLIKEKRETATLKCYPIPRHDTVYWYQQGPGQDPQFLISFYEKMQSDKGSIPDRFSAQQFSDYHSELNMSSLELGDSALYFCASSPGLAGSFEQYFGPGTRLTVT.

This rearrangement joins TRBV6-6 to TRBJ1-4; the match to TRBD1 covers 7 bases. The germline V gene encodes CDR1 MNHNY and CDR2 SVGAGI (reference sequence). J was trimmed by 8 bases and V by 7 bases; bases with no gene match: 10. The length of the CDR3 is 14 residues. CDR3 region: CASKPQGTGEKLFF. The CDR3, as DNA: TGTGCCAGCAAACCACAGGGGACGGGAGAAAAACTGTTTTTT.

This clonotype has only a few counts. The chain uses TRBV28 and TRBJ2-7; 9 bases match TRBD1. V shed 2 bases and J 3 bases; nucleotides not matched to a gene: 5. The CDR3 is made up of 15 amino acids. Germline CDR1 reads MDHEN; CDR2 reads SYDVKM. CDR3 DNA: TGTGCCAGCAGTTTAAGGGACAGGGTCTACTACGAGCAGTACTTC. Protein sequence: CASSLRDRVYYEQYF.